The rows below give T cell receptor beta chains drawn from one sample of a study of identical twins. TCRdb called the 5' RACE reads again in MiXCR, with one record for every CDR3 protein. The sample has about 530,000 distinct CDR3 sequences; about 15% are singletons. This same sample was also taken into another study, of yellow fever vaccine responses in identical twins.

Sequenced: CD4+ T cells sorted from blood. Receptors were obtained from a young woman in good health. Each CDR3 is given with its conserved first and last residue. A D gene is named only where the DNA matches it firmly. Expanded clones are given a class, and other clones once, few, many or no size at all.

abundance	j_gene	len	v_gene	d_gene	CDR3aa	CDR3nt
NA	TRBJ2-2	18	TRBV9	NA	CASSVRSVRGTNTGELFF	TGTGCCAGCAGCGTACGGTCCGTCAGGGGAACGAACACCGGGGAGCTGTTTTTT
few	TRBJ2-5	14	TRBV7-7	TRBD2	CASSPSASGETQYF	TGTGCCAGCAGCCCTAGTGCTAGCGGAGAGACCCAGTACTTC
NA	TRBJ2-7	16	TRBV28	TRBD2	CASSLGTSGRAGEQYF	TGTGCCAGCAGTTTAGGGACTAGCGGGAGGGCGGGGGAGCAGTACTTC
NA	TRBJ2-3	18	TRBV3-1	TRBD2	CASCQDGGLAGKADTQYF	TGTGCCTCCTGCCAAGATGGGGGACTAGCGGGAAAAGCAGATACGCAGTATTTT
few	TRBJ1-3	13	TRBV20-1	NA	CSARDGAGNTIYF	TGCAGTGCTAGAGATGGGGCTGGAAACACCATATATTTT
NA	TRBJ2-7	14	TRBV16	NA	CASSSITPGSEQYF	TGTGCCAGCAGCTCAATTACGCCGGGAAGCGAGCAGTACTTC
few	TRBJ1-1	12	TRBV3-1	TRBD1	CASSGTGEEAFF	TGTGCCAGCAGCGGGACAGGGGAAGAAGCTTTCTTT
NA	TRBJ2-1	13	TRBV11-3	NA	CASSFGVHNEQFF	TGTGCCAGCAGCTTCGGGGTCCACAATGAGCAGTTCTTC
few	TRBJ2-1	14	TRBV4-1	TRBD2	CASSIGGYYNEQFF	TGCGCCAGCAGCATCGGGGGGTACTACAATGAGCAGTTCTTC
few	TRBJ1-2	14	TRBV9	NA	CASSVGQMGRGYTF	TGTGCCAGCAGCGTTGGACAAATGGGCCGAGGCTACACCTTC
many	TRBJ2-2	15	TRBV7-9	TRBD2	CASSPGGASTGELFF	TGTGCCAGCAGCCCCGGGGGGGCGAGCACCGGGGAGCTGTTTTTT
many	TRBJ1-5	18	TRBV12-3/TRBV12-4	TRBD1	CASSFWGRGLSSNQPQHF	TGTGCCAGCAGTTTCTGGGGGAGGGGGCTTTCGAGCAATCAGCCCCAGCATTTT
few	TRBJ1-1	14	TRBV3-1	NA	CASSQLQPSSRAFF	TGTGCCAGCAGCCAGCTCCAGCCCTCCTCACGAGCTTTCTTT
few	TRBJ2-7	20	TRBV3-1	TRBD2	CASSQVEVKTSGYLTYEQYF	TGTGCCAGCAGCCAAGTCGAAGTGAAGACTAGCGGGTACCTGACCTACGAGCAGTACTTC
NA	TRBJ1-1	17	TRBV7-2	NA	CASSLVAGAIMNTEAFF	TGTGCCAGCAGCTTAGTGGCAGGGGCCATCATGAACACTGAAGCTTTCTTT
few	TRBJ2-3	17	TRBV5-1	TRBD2	CASSLERASGDTDTQYF	TGCGCCAGCAGCTTGGAGAGAGCTAGCGGAGACACAGATACGCAGTATTTT
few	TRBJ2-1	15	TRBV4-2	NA	CASSQEVGLAGEQFF	TGTGCCAGCAGCCAAGAAGTTGGGCTAGCAGGTGAGCAGTTCTTC
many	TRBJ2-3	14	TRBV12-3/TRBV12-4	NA	CASRPGGNTDTQYF	TGTGCCAGCAGGCCCGGCGGTAACACAGATACGCAGTATTTT
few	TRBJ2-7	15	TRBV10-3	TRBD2	CAISVGLAGTYEQYF	TGTGCCATCAGTGTAGGGCTAGCGGGGACCTACGAGCAGTACTTC
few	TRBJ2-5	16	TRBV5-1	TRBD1	CASSLTGQGKQETQYF	TGCGCCAGCAGCTTAACCGGACAGGGGAAACAAGAGACCCAGTACTTC
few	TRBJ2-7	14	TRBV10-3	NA	CAISEVAGPYEQYF	TGTGCCATCAGTGAGGTGGCAGGCCCCTACGAGCAGTACTTC
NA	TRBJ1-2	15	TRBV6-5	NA	CASSYSRTDNYGYTF	TGTGCCAGCAGTTACTCGAGGACAGACAACTATGGCTACACCTTC
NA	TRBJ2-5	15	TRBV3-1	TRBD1	CASSKQGARKETQYF	TGTGCCAGCAGTAAACAGGGGGCGCGGAAGGAGACCCAGTACTTC
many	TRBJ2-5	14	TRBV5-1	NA	CASSLRQSQETQYF	TGCGCCAGCAGCTTAAGACAGTCGCAAGAGACCCAGTACTTC
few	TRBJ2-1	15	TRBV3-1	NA	CASSQTGGTYNEQFF	TGTGCCAGCAGCCAAACCGGGGGAACCTACAATGAGCAGTTCTTC
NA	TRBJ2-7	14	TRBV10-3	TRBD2	CAISELAGDREQYF	TGTGCCATCAGTGAGTTAGCGGGAGACCGGGAGCAGTACTTC
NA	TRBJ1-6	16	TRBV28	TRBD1	CASSFEGGQGYSPLHF	TGTGCCAGCAGTTTCGAAGGCGGACAGGGATATTCACCCCTCCACTTT
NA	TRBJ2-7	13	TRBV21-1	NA	CASSMTPEGEQYF	TGTGCCAGCAGCATGACCCCAGAGGGCGAGCAGTACTTC
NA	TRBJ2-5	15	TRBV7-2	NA	CASSLVGGGRETQYF	TGTGCCAGCAGCTTAGTAGGCGGGGGCCGGGAGACCCAGTACTTC
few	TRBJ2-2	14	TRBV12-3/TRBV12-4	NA	CASSPREHTGELFF	TGTGCCAGCAGTCCCCGCGAACACACCGGGGAGCTGTTTTTT
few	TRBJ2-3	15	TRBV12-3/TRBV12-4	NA	CASSWRRGDTDTQYF	TGTGCCAGCAGTTGGAGGAGGGGGGACACAGATACGCAGTATTTT
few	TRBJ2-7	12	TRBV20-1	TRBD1	CSTTGGFDEQYF	TGCAGTACGACAGGGGGCTTTGACGAGCAGTACTTC
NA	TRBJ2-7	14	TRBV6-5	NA	CASSYSGGSYEQYF	TGTGCCAGCAGTTACTCGGGGGGCTCCTACGAGCAGTACTTC
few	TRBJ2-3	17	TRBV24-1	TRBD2	CATSDNQRGGRTDTQYF	TGTGCCACCAGTGATAACCAGCGGGGGGGGCGCACAGATACGCAGTATTTT
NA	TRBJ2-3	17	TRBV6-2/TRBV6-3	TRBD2	CASSPAPIAGGPDTQYF	TGTGCCAGCAGCCCAGCGCCGATCGCGGGAGGGCCAGATACGCAGTATTTT
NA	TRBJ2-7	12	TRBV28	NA	CATTDRTYEQYF	TGTGCCACCACAGACAGAACCTACGAGCAGTACTTC
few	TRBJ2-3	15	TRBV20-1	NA	CSARPLGASTDTQYF	TGCAGTGCTAGACCCCTTGGGGCTAGCACAGATACGCAGTATTTT
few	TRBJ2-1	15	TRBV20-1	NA	CSARISPRDSGEQFF	TGCAGTGCTAGAATCAGTCCCCGGGATAGTGGTGAGCAGTTCTTC
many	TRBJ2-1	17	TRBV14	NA	CASSPHPSWRVSNEQFF	TGTGCCAGCAGTCCCCATCCCAGTTGGCGGGTGAGCAATGAGCAGTTCTTC
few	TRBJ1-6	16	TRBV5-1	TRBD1	CASSFTGGNTNSPLHF	TGCGCCAGCAGCTTCACAGGGGGGAACACGAATTCACCCCTCCACTTT
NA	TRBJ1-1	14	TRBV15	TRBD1	CATSRDDRGTEAFF	TGTGCCACCAGCAGAGATGACAGGGGAACTGAAGCTTTCTTT
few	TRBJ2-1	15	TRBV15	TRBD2	CATSRGLGTSYEQFF	TGTGCCACCAGCAGAGGACTGGGGACTAGCTATGAGCAGTTCTTC
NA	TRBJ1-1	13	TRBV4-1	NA	CASSQDPWGEESF	TGCGCCAGCAGCCAAGACCCGTGGGGTGAAGAATCCTTT
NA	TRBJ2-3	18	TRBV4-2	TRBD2	CASSRRGGLAGITDTQYF	TGTGCCAGCAGCCGCCGGGGAGGGCTAGCGGGAATCACAGATACGCAGTATTTT
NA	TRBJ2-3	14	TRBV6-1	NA	CASSTRPSTDTQYF	TGTGCCAGCAGTACCAGACCTAGCACAGATACGCAGTATTTT
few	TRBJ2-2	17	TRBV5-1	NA	CASSPLPLSEFTGELFF	TGCGCCAGCAGTCCCCTTCCACTCAGTGAATTCACCGGGGAGCTGTTTTTT
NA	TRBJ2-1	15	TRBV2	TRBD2	CASWGLAGGEHEQFF	TGTGCCAGCTGGGGACTAGCGGGAGGGGAACATGAGCAGTTCTTC
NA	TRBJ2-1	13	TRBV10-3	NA	CAISGYRGDEQFF	TGTGCCATCAGTGGTTACAGAGGCGATGAGCAGTTCTTC
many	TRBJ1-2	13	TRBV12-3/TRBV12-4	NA	CASSSDGSYGYTF	TGTGCCAGCAGCTCTGACGGATCCTATGGCTACACCTTC
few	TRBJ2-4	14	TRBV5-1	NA	CASSLDETKNIQYF	TGCGCCAGCAGCTTGGACGAGACCAAAAACATTCAGTACTTC
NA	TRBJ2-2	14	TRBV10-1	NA	CASSENSRTGELFF	TGCGCCAGCAGTGAAAACAGCCGCACCGGGGAGCTGTTTTTT
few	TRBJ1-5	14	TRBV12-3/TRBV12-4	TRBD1	CASRTGVGNQPQHF	TGTGCCAGTAGGACAGGGGTTGGCAATCAGCCCCAGCATTTT
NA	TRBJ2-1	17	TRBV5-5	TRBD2	CASSLILGTSGLNEQFF	TGTGCCAGCAGCTTGATCCTAGGGACTAGCGGGCTCAATGAGCAGTTCTTC
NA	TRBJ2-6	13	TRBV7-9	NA	CASSPRGANVLTF	TGTGCCAGCAGCCCCAGAGGGGCCAACGTCCTGACTTTC
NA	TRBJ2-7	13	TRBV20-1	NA	CSATDSLRYEQYF	TGCAGTGCTACCGACAGCCTACGCTACGAGCAGTACTTC